The rows below give T cell receptor beta chains drawn from one sample of a study of cytomegalovirus exposure and HLA in healthy donors. The repertoire was sequenced with immunoSEQ multiplex PCR; TCRdb's copy has only in-frame clones and lacks some. Of 190,000 or so clones in the sample, approximately 82% were seen once. The sample was PBMCs. The receptors here all came from a woman between 25 and 40 years old in good health and CMV-seropositive. Both conserved end residues are part of each CDR3. A D gene is named only where the DNA matches it firmly. Clone size is given for some rows only: seen once, a few or many times, or a class if the clone is expanded.

d_gene,v_gene,j_gene,abundance,CDR3nt,CDR3aa
-,TRBV2,TRBJ1-2,-,TGTGCCAGCAGTGAAGCGCAGGGAACCTATGGCTACACCTTC,CASSEAQGTYGYTF
-,TRBV15,TRBJ2-2,-,TGTGCCACCAGCAGAGATCGGGAGTGGGTCGGGGAGCTGTTTTTT,CATSRDREWVGELFF
-,TRBV5-6,TRBJ1-2,-,TGTGCCAGCAGCTTGGGACAGGAGATGACCTACACCTTC,CASSLGQEMTYTF
TRBD2,TRBV11-3,TRBJ2-4,once,TGTGCCAGCAGCTTAGACGGACGGGGGGACATTCAGTACTTC,CASSLDGRGDIQYF
-,TRBV9,TRBJ1-5,-,TGTGCCAGCAGCGTAAAAGGTCCCGCGGGGTCGGTTGATAATCAGCCCCAGCATTTT,CASSVKGPAGSVDNQPQHF
-,TRBV27,TRBJ2-2,-,TGTGCCAGTTCTTCTTTACTGGGCTCCACCGGGGAGCTGTTTTTT,CASSSLLGSTGELFF
-,TRBV11-2,TRBJ1-2,-,TGTGCCAGCAGCTTAGGTGGCTCGAACCCGTTTATGGGCTACACCTTC,CASSLGGSNPFMGYTF
TRBD1,TRBV6-5,TRBJ2-7,-,TGTGCCAGCAGGGAGGACAGGGGGCTCTCCTACGAGCAGTACTTC,CASREDRGLSYEQYF
TRBD1,TRBV25-1,TRBJ2-7,-,TGTGCCAGCAGTGATTGGGGACAGGGTTCCTACGAGCAGTACTTC,CASSDWGQGSYEQYF
TRBD2,TRBV4-2,TRBJ2-1,many,TGTGCCAGCAGCCAGAGGACTAGCTTCGGGAATGAGCAGTTCTTC,CASSQRTSFGNEQFF
-,TRBV10-2,TRBJ2-6,-,TGCGCCAGCAGGCACGGTTCCTCTGGGGCCAACGTCCTGACTTTC,CASRHGSSGANVLTF
-,TRBV29-1,TRBJ2-1,once,TGCAGCGTTGACCAGGTCTATGAGCAGTTCTTC,CSVDQVYEQFF
-,TRBV5-6,TRBJ2-7,-,TGTGCCAGCAGCGTCCGGGCTCGGGAAGGGCAGTACTTC,CASSVRAREGQYF
-,TRBV7-2,TRBJ2-7,once,TGTGCCACCGCTGACAGTTACTACGAGCAGTACTTC,CATADSYYEQYF
-,TRBV4-1,TRBJ2-4,-,TGCGCCAGCAGCCAAAATACAGGGCGAGCCAAAAACATTCAGTACTTC,CASSQNTGRAKNIQYF
-,TRBV15,TRBJ1-2,many,TGTGCCACCAGCAGAGACCCTACAGGCAACTATGGCTACACCTTC,CATSRDPTGNYGYTF
TRBD2,TRBV11-3,TRBJ2-1,-,TGTGCCAGCAGTTTTCAGGGAGGGAGTGAGCAGTTCTTC,CASSFQGGSEQFF
TRBD2,TRBV6-1,TRBJ2-7,-,TGTGCCAGCAGTGAAGGGACTAGCGGGAGCTACGAGCAGTACTTC,CASSEGTSGSYEQYF
TRBD1,TRBV28,TRBJ1-5,-,TGTGCCAGCAGTTCACAGGGGGCGAGCAATCAGCCCCAGCATTTT,CASSSQGASNQPQHF
TRBD1,TRBV29-1,TRBJ2-1,-,TGCAGCGTGACAACCGGGACAGGGGTACCCAATGAGCAGTTCTTC,CSVTTGTGVPNEQFF
-,TRBV25-1,TRBJ2-7,-,TGTGCCAGCAGTGAATCCCCCGGGGGGCAGTACTTC,CASSESPGGQYF
-,TRBV6-1,TRBJ2-1,once,TGTGCCAGCAGTTTAGGGACATCCAACAATGAGCAGTTCTTC,CASSLGTSNNEQFF
TRBD1,TRBV5-1,TRBJ2-1,-,TGCGCCAGCAGCTTGGGGACAGGTACGGGTGTGGGTGAGCAGTTCTTC,CASSLGTGTGVGEQFF
-,TRBV6-5,TRBJ2-3,-,TGTGCCACTCACCGAGGGGGGGAAGGAGATACGCAGTATTTT,CATHRGGEGDTQYF
-,TRBV5-4,TRBJ2-5,-,TGTGCCAGCAGTCCCATGGGGGGAGAGCGCCAAGAGACCCAGTACTTC,CASSPMGGERQETQYF
-,TRBV2,TRBJ2-2,-,TGTGCCAGCAGCTCTGAGTTGTCAGGGGAGCTGTTTTTT,CASSSELSGELFF
TRBD2,TRBV15,TRBJ2-2,few,TGTGCCACCAGCAGGGGGGGGCTAGCGGGAGTGAGGGAGCTGTTTTTT,CATSRGGLAGVRELFF
TRBD1,TRBV6-5,TRBJ1-1,-,TGTGCCAGCAGTGAGGACAGGGGAGGCACTGAAGCTTTCTTT,CASSEDRGGTEAFF
TRBD2,TRBV11-1,TRBJ2-7,-,TGTGCCAGCAGCTTAGATCATACGGGACTAGCAAGCGAGCAGTACTTC,CASSLDHTGLASEQYF
TRBD1,TRBV5-6,TRBJ1-2,-,TGTGCCAGCAGCCGACCCTCTGCACAGGGGATCAGGGACTACACCTTC,CASSRPSAQGIRDYTF
TRBD2,TRBV6-6,TRBJ2-7,-,TGTGCCAGCAGTTTCGCGACTAGCGGGGTAATCTACGAGCAGTACTTC,CASSFATSGVIYEQYF
TRBD2,TRBV6-1,TRBJ2-7,-,TGTGCCAGCAGTGAACTAGCGGGAGGGACCTACGAGCAGTACTTC,CASSELAGGTYEQYF
TRBD2,TRBV27,TRBJ2-7,-,TGTGCCAGCAGTTTAGGGGGGGTCTCCTACGAGCAGTACTTC,CASSLGGVSYEQYF